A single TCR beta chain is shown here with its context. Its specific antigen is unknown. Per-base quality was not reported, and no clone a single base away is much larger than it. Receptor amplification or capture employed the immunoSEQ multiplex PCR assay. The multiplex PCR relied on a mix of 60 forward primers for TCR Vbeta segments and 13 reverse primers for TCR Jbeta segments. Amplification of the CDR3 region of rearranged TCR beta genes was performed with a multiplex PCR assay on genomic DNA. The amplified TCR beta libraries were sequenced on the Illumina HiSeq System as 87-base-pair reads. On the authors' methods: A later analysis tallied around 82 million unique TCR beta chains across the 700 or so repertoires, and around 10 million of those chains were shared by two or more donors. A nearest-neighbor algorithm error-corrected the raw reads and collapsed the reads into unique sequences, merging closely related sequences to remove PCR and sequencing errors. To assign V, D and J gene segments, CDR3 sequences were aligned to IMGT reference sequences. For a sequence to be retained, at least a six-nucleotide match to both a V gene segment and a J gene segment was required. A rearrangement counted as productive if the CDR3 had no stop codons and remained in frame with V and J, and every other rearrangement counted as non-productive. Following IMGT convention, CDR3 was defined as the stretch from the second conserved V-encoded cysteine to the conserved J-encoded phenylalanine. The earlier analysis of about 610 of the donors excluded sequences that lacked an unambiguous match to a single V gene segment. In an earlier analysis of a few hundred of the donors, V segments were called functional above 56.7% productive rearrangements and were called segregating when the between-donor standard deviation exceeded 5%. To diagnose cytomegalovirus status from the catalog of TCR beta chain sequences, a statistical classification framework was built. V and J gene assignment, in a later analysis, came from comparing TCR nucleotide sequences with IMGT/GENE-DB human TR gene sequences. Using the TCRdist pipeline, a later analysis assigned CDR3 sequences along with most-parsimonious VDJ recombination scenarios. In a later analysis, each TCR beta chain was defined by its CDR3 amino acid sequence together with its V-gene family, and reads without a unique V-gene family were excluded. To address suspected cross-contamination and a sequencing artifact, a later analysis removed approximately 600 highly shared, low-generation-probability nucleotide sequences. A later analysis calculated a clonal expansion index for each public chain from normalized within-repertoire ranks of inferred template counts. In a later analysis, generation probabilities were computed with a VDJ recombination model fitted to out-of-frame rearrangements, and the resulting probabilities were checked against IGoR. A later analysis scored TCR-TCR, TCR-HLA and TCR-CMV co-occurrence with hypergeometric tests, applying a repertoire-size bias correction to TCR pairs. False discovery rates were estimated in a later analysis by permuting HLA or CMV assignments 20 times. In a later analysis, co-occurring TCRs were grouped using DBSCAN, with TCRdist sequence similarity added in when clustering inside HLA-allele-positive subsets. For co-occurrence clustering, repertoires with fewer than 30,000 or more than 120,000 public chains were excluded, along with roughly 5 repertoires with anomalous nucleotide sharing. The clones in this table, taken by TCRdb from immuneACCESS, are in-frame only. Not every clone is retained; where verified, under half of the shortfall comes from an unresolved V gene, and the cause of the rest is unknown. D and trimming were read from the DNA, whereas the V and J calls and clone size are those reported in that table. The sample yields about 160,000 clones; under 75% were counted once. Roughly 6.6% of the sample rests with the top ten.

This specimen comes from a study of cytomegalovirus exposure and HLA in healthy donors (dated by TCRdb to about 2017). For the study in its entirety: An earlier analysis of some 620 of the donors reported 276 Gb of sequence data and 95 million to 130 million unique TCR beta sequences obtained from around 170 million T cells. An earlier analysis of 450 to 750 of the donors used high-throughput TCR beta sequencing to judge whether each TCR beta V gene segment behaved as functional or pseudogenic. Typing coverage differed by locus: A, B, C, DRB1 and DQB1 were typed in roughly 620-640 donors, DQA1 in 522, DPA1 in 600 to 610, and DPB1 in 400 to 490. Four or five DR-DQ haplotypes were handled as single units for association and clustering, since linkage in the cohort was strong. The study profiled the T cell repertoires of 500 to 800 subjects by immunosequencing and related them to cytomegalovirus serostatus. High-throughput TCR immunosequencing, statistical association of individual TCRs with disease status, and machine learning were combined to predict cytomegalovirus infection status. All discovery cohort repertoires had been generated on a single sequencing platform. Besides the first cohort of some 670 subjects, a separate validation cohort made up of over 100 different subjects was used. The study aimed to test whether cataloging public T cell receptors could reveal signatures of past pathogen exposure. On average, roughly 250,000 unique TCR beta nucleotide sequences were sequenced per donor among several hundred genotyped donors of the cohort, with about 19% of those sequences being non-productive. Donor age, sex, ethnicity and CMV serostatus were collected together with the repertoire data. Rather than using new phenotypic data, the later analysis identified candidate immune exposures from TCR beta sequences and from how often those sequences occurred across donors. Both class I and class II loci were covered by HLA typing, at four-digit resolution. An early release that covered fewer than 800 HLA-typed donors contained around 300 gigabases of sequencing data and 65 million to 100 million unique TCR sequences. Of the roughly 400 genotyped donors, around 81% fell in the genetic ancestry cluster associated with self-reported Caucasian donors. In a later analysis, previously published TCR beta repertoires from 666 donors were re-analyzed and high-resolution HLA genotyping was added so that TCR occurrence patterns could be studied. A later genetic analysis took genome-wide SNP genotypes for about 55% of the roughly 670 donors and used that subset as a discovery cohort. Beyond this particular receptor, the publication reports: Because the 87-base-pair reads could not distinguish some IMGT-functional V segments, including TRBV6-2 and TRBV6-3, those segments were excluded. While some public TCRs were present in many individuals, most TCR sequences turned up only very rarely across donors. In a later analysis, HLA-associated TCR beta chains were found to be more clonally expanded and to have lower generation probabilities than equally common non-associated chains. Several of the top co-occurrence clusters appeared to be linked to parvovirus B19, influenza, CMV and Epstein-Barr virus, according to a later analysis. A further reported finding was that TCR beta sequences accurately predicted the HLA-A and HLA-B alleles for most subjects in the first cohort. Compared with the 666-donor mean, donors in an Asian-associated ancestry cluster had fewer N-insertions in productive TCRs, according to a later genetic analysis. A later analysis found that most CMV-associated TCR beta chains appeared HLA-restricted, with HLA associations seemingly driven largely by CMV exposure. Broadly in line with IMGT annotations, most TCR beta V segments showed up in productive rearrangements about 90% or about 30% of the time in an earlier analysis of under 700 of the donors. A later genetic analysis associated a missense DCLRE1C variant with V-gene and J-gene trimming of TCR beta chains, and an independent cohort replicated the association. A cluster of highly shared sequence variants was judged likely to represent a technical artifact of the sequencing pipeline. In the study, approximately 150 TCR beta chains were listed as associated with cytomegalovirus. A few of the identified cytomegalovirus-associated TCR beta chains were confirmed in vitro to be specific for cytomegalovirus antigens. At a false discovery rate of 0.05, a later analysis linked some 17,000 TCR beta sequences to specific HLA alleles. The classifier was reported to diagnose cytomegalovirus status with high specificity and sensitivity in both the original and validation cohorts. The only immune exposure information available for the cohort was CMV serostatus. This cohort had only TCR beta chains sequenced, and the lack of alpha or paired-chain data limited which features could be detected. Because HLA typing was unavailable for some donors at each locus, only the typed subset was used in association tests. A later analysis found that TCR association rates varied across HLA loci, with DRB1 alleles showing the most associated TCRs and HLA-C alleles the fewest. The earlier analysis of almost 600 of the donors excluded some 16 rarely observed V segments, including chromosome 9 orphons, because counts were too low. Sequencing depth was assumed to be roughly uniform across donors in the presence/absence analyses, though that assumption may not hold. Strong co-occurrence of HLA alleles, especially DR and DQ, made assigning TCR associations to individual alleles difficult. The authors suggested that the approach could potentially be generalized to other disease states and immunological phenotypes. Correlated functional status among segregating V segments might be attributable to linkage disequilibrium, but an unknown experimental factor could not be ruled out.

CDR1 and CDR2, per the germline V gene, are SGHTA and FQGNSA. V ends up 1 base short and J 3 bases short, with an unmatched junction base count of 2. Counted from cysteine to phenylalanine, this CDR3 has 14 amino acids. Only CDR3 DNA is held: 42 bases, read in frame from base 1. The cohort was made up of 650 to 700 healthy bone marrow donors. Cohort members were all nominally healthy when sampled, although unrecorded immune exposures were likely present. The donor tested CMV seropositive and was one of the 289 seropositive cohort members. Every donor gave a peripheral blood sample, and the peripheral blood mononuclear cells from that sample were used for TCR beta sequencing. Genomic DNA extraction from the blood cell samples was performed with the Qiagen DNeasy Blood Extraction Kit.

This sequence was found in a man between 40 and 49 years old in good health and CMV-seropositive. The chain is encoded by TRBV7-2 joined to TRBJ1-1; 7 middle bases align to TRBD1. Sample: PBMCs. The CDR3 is CASSLGDSDTEAFF. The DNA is TGTGCCAGCAGCTTAGGGGACAGCGACACTGAAGCTTTCTTT.